One and the same sample provided the 12 T cell receptor beta chains below, sequenced in a study of T cells in Graves' hyperthyroidism and ophthalmopathy. Amplification of TCR beta CDR3 regions was performed using RNA transcripts as template. A set of HTBI primers served as the primers for a first-round RT-PCR of the TCR CDR3. MiXCR, run by TCRdb on the multiplex PCR reads, gives a single entry per CDR3 protein. The sample has about 53,000 distinct CDR3 sequences, roughly 49% seen once; the top ten hold 12%. Sequences were obtained from blood. The receptors come from a young woman with Graves' ophthalmopathy.

V usage is TRBV10-3 and J usage is TRBJ2-7, with 7 bases identical to TRBD1. The germline V gene has CDR1 ENHRY and CDR2 SYGVKD. The J segment lost 9 bases and the V segment lost 6 bases, leaving 11 bases of the junction unmatched. The CDR3 is made up of 13 amino acids. The CDR3: CAIRVSDRVGQYF. The CDR3 DNA reads as TGTGCCATCAGGGTCTCTGACAGGGTCGGGCAGTACTTC.

This clonotype is medium-sized by share. This chain connects TRBV25-1 to TRBJ2-3; 11 nucleotides line up with TRBD2. The CDR3 totals 16 residues. CDR1 and CDR2 from the germline V gene are MGHDK and SYGVNS. Trimming took 4 bases from V and 4 from J; bases not matched to a gene: 7. CDR3 sequence: CASSAPLAGVADTQYF. The CDR3 DNA sequence: TGTGCCAGCAGTGCGCCACTAGCGGGAGTTGCAGATACGCAGTATTTT.

This clonotype came up many times. The V and J genes are TRBV7-3 and TRBJ2-3; either TRBD1 or TRBD2 may supply D (6 bases each). This CDR3 has 14 residues. The V end lost 2 bases, the J end lost 4 bases, and 10 bases lay between the germline ends. Per germline, CDR1 SGHTA and CDR2 FQGTGA. The CDR3 loop reads CASSLFGGPDTQYF. CDR3 coding DNA: TGTGCCAGCAGCTTATTCGGGGGCCCAGATACGCAGTATTTT.

By sample fraction, this clonotype is medium-sized (0.01 to 0.1%). This chain connects TRBV10-1 to TRBJ1-6; D is unresolved. CDR1 and CDR2 (germline): WNHNN, SYGVQD (reference sequence). V was clipped by 3 bases and J by 7 bases, with 7 bases between them. The CDR3 is 13 amino acids. CDR3 protein: CASSEFGNSPLHF. The CDR3 DNA is TGCGCCAGCAGTGAATTTGGGAATTCACCCCTCCACTTT.

The chain has TRBV12-3 or TRBV12-4 and TRBJ2-1; no reliable D call. V was shortened by 4 bases and J by 4 bases, with 14 bases between the two germline ends. The CDR3 totals 15 residues. The CDR3 spells CASSSGSGPYNEQFF. The CDR3 DNA reads TGTGCCAGCAGTTCAGGCTCTGGCCCATACAATGAGCAGTTCTTC.

The gene calls are TRBV7-3 and TRBJ2-1; possible D gene TRBD2, 5 bases. Germline V gives CDR1 SGHTA, CDR2 FQGTGA. Trimming cost V 7 bases and J 9 bases, with 16 bases left between them. The CDR3 extends over 13 amino acids. In DNA form, the CDR3 reads TGTGCCAGCATCCTAGAGCGGCATGCTGAGCAGTTCTTC. This gives the protein CASILERHAEQFF.

CDR3 sequence reads: CASSLGEGRQETQHF. CDR3 nucleotides: TGCGCCAGCAGCTTGGGCGAGGGGAGGCAGGAGACCCAGCATTTT. The chain joins TRBV5-1 to TRBJ1-5, with D possibly TRBD1 on 5 matching bases. V gave up 0 bases and J gave up 11 bases, with 18 bases separating them. Germline V gene sequence: CDR1 SGHRS, CDR2 YFSETQ. This CDR3 contains 15 residues. The full variable domain, with the rest looked up from reference TRBV5-1 and TRBJ1-5, is KAGVTQTPRYLIKTRGQQVTLSCSPISGHRSVSWYQQTPGQGLQFLFEYFSETQRNKGNFPGRFSGRQFSNSRSEMNVSTLELGDSALYLCASSLGEGRQETQHFGDGTRLSIL.

The chain links TRBV10-3 to TRBJ2-2; D may be TRBD1 (5 bases). The length of the CDR3 is 13 residues. Per germline, CDR1 ENHRY and CDR2 SYGVKD. Trimming pared 4 bases from V and 8 bases from J, leaving 11 bases between. The CDR3 here is CAISGNDRGELFF. The CDR3 coding sequence is TGTGCCATCAGTGGCAACGACAGAGGGGAGCTGTTTTTT.

The V and J genes are TRBV15 and TRBJ2-1; 7 bases fit TRBD1. The CDR3 extends over 15 amino acids. Trimming cost V 4 bases and J 0 bases; bases outside gene matches: 3. Per the germline V gene, CDR1 is LNHNV and CDR2 is YYDKDF (reference sequence). In DNA form, the CDR3 reads TGTGCCACCAGCAAGGACAGGAGCTCCTACAATGAGCAGTTCTTC. Translation: CATSKDRSSYNEQFF.

V and J are TRBV7-9 and TRBJ2-5, with D possibly matching TRBD2 (6 bases). The V gene lost 5 bases and the J gene lost 7 bases, with 17 bases spanning the gap. Germline V gene lookup returns CDR1 SEHNR and CDR2 FQNEAQ (reference sequence). The CDR3 is made up of 14 amino acids. The CDR3 loop is CASSAPTGDRTQYF. For the CDR3, the DNA is TGTGCCAGCAGCGCACCGACGGGAGATAGGACCCAGTACTTC.

This clonotype was seen ten or more times. As the CDR3 is not closed by the conserved phenylalanine or tryptophan, this likely results from a read error. The rearrangement links TRBV7-3 to TRBJ2-3, with 7 bases fitting TRBD1. The CDR3 is made up of 18 amino acids. Per germline, CDR1 SGHTA and CDR2 FQGTGA. V lost 5 bases to trimming and J lost 0 bases; unmatched junction nucleotides: 14. In nucleotides, the CDR3 is TGTGCCAGCAGCCTAGCCGCAGGGGGTTTAGTAAGCACAGATACGCAGTATCTT. Protein: CASSLAAGGLVSTDTQYL.

In its sample, this clonotype was seen once. The chain employs TRBV24-1 and TRBJ2-7; 11 nucleotides match TRBD1. Germline loops: CDR1 KGHDR, CDR2 SFDVKD. The CDR3 is 14 amino acids. V shed 4 bases and J 11 bases; nucleotides not matched to a gene: 9. CDR3 loop: CATSDPGQGDGEYF. CDR3 in DNA: TGTGCCACCAGTGACCCGGGACAGGGGGATGGAGAGTACTTC.